One and the same sample provided the 14 T cell receptor beta chains below, sequenced in a study of shared clonotypes between healthy human individuals. Assay used: immunoSEQ multiplex PCR; TCRdb lists only in-frame clones, some missing. Of approximately 1,000,000 clones listed, approximately 80% are singletons. The source material was memory CD4+ T cells from PBMCs. Stated subset: CD45RA-negative fraction. Receptors originate from a man aged 18 to 29 in good health. Some clones in this sample may be carry-over from other donors' samples.

The rearrangement uses TRBV6-5 and TRBJ1-2; no clear D gene. Trimming pared 2 bases from V and 5 bases from J, leaving 9 bases between. CDR3 length equals 13 residues. Per the germline V gene, CDR1 is MNHEY and CDR2 is SVGAGI. The CDR3 DNA reads TGTGCCAGCAGTTACATCGGGAGTTATGGCTACACCTTC. It is translated as CASSYIGSYGYTF.

This chain links TRBV5-1 with TRBJ2-2; 9 bases match TRBD1. V trimming: 4 bases; J trimming: 0 bases; junction bases outside the gene matches: 4. The CDR3 is made up of 16 amino acids. Germline lookup yields CDR1 SGHRS and CDR2 YFSETQ. CDR3 DNA sequence: TGCGCCAGCAGCCCGCGGACAGGGGCGAACACCGGGGAGCTGTTTTTT. Protein sequence: CASSPRTGANTGELFF.

The CDR3 here is CATKGLQGDYGYTF. The CDR3 nucleotides read TGTGCCACCAAGGGGCTCCAGGGGGACTATGGCTACACCTTC. J is TRBJ1-2 and V is TRBV15, with 7 bases that match TRBD1. The CDR3 extends over 14 amino acids. CDR1 is LNHNV and CDR2 is YYDKDF in the germline V gene (reference sequence). Unmatched junction bases numbered 8, after V lost 7 bases and J lost 3 bases.

About this clone itself: At one of its ends the junction is not consistent with the germline gene, which may arise from a read error. The rearrangement joins TRBV6-1 to TRBJ2-5, with D perhaps being TRBD1 or TRBD2 (5 bases each). Per the germline V gene, CDR1 is MNHNS and CDR2 is SASEGT. CDR3 length: 14 amino acids. The CDR3 here is CAGSSGLETYELYF. In DNA, the CDR3 is TGTGCCGGCAGCTCGGGGCTGGAAACTTATGAGCTGTACTTC.

The genes are TRBV2 and TRBJ2-7, with 11 positions matching TRBD2. CDR1 and CDR2 (germline): SNHLY, FYNNEI. The junction had 3 bases not matched to a gene; V was cut back by 2 bases and J by 3 bases. The CDR3 consists of 15 residues. The CDR3 region is CASSESLAGGYEQYF. The CDR3 nucleotides are TGTGCCAGCAGTGAATCCCTAGCGGGAGGCTACGAGCAGTACTTC.

A note on this clone: This sequence is one base from a far larger clone and is likely a read error. For the CDR3, the DNA is TGTGCCGTACAGGGGATGAACGATCAGCCCCAGCATTTT. Protein product: CAVQGMNDQPQHF. The genes are TRBV7-2 and TRBJ1-5; the match to TRBD1 covers 7 bases. V shed 11 bases, J shed 5 bases, and the junction held 9 bases outside the gene matches. Germline CDR1 and CDR2: SGHTA and FQGNSA. The CDR3 length is 13 residues.

In its sample, this clone was seen a few times. The chain links TRBV2 to TRBJ1-1; no clear D. The CDR3 contains 13 residues. From germline, CDR1 is SNHLY and CDR2 FYNNEI. The ends were cut back, 1 base at V and 5 bases at J, with 8 bases in the middle. CDR3 sequence reads: CASSEGGRTEAFF. The CDR3 coding sequence is TGTGCCAGCAGTGAAGGGGGAAGGACTGAAGCTTTCTTT.

CDR3 loop: CASSPRGTGEETQYF. DNA for the CDR3: TGTGCCAGCTCACCCAGGGGGACAGGGGAAGAGACCCAGTACTTC. V is TRBV18 and J is TRBJ2-5; 10 nucleotides agree with TRBD1. The germline CDR1 and CDR2 sequences are KGHSH and LQKENI. The V gene end was trimmed by 3 bases and the J gene end by 3 bases; junction bases not matched to a gene: 4. CDR3 length: 15 amino acids.

The chain is built from TRBV30 and TRBJ2-7, with TRBD1 matching over 8 bases. The CDR3 loop spans 16 amino acids. V shed 1 base, J shed 3 bases, and the junction held 11 bases outside the gene matches. Germline CDR1 reads GTSNPN; CDR2 reads SVGIG (reference sequence). CDR3 region: CAWSAQDRGDLYEQYF. The CDR3 region has the DNA TGTGCCTGGAGTGCTCAAGACAGGGGCGATCTCTACGAGCAGTACTTC.

The V call is TRBV27, the J call TRBJ2-1; TRBD2 aligns across 7 bases. Germline assignment: CDR1 MNHEY and CDR2 SMNVEV (reference sequence). V shed 5 bases and J 4 bases; nucleotides not matched to a gene: 8. This CDR3 contains 15 residues. The chain's CDR3 is CASSPVASGYNEQFF. The DNA of the CDR3 is TGTGCCAGCAGTCCGGTTGCTAGCGGTTACAATGAGCAGTTCTTC.

The chain has TRBV21-1 and TRBJ2-7; TRBD2, as called in the table, went unchecked against the DNA. TRBV21-1 is an annotated pseudogene. The CDR3 extends over 17 amino acids. Here the CDR3 DNA reads TGTGCCAGTACGACCGGGACTAGCGGGATCCCCGACTACGAGCAGTACTTC. Its protein product is CASTTGTSGIPDYEQYF.

This clone has just a few counts. This chain uses TRBV6-1 with TRBJ1-5, with 7 bases fitting TRBD1. The ends lost 6 bases at V and 3 bases at J; junction bases unmatched: 8. Germline CDR1 reads MNHNS; CDR2 reads SASEGT. CDR3 length: 15 residues. CDR3 protein: CASRPGTAYNQPQHF. The CDR3 DNA is TGTGCCAGCAGACCCGGGACAGCTTACAATCAGCCCCAGCATTTT.

This chain joins TRBV6-1 and TRBJ2-7; 10 nucleotides align to TRBD1. Germline V lookup: CDR1 MNHNS, CDR2 SASEGT. After removal of 6 bases from V and 3 bases from J, the junction contained 8 bases not matched to a gene. The CDR3 totals 15 residues. CDR3 protein: CASSGPRDRGYEQYF. CDR3 nucleotides: TGTGCCAGCAGCGGACCCAGGGACAGGGGCTACGAGCAGTACTTC.

This clone was seen more than once but under ten times. This CDR3 reads CSPSRVGENYGYTF. The DNA of the CDR3 is TGCAGCCCCTCACGAGTGGGCGAAAACTATGGCTACACCTTC. This chain uses TRBV29-1 with TRBJ1-2; unclear D gene. CDR3 length equals 14 residues. Germline V CDR1 and CDR2: SQVTM, ANQGSEA. V was pared by 8 bases and J by 2 bases, with 18 bases between.